Detailed here is one T cell receptor beta chain. This sample is part of a study of blood T cell repertoires in COVID-19. Looking at the study overall: Whether acute or convalescent, the COVID-19 samples came from the United States, Italy and Spain. PBMCs, B-cell-depleted T cells, or T cells were the source of the cDNA or gDNA that made up the material.

Original processing methods: Amplification of reference gene primers provided the estimated nucleated cell counts. The data were produced by immunoSEQ multiplex PCR, yet TCRdb's version contains in-frame clones alone and is incomplete. V and J calls and clone size are copied from that table; D and trimming were computed from the DNA. Of about 280,000 clones detected, roughly 89% appear once; the ten largest clones hold less than 1%. There are 15 residues in the CDR3. Looked up from germline, CDR1 is SGHRS and CDR2 is YFSETQ. Germline trimming cut 4 bases from V and 3 bases from J; bases unmatched to any gene: 7.

The chain joins TRBV5-1 to TRBJ2-1; the match to TRBD1 covers 7 bases. The receptor was isolated from a woman between 40 and 55 years old who had recovered from COVID-19. The sample taken for sequencing was peripheral blood. CDR3 sequence reads: CASSPPGTVYNEQFF. The CDR3 region has the DNA TGCGCCAGCAGCCCTCCCGGGACAGTCTACAATGAGCAGTTCTTC.